What follows is one TCR beta chain and its context. The antigen is not known. The sample comes from a study of T-cell reconstitution after alpha-beta-depleted transplantation in children. Study-wide results and limits: Surviving recipient T cells and thymic progenitors produced the high day-60 TCRbeta diversity seen in some patients.

Construction of the TCRbeta library involved unique molecular identifiers. Using its own MiXCR run on the PCR reads, TCRdb lists one record per CDR3 protein. This table has about 200,000 distinct CDR3 sequences, 6.6% appearing once. This clonotype originated in a boy aged 2 to 10 with acute lymphoblastic leukemia, due to receive a stem cell transplant. Sequenced here: PBMCs, sampled before TCRalphabeta/CD19-depleted stem cell transplant.

Here the CDR3 DNA reads TGCAGTGCCCCCCGGAGCAGAACGCAGTATTTT. Translated: CSAPRSRTQYF. The chain employs TRBV20-1 and TRBJ2-3; D is unresolved. Per germline, CDR1 DFQATT and CDR2 SNEGSKA (reference sequence). Trimming left V 6 bases short and J 9 bases short, with 13 bases between. The CDR3 is 11 amino acids.